The 23 T cell receptor beta chains below come from one sample, sequenced in a study of blood T cell repertoires in COVID-19. Assay: immunoSEQ multiplex PCR; the TCRdb copy retains only in-frame clones and omits some. The sample lists around 140,000 clones, approximately 84% occurring once. Input material: peripheral blood. These receptors came from a woman aged 80 or older with acute or convalescent COVID-19.

The V call is TRBV4-3, the J call TRBJ2-7, with 10 bases identical to TRBD1. After removal of 0 bases from V and 5 bases from J, the junction contained 4 bases not matched to a gene. Germline loops: CDR1 LGHNA, CDR2 YSLEER. CDR3 size: 15 residues. The CDR3 region is CASSQDRQGADEQYF. CDR3 nucleotides: TGCGCCAGCAGCCAAGACCGACAGGGGGCGGACGAGCAGTACTTC.

This clone came up a few times. This CDR3 reads CASSQRLTGAEAFF. CDR3 bases: TGTGCCAGCAGTCAAAGGTTGACAGGGGCTGAAGCTTTCTTT. The chain recombines TRBV6-5 with TRBJ1-1; 8 bases are shared with TRBD1. V lost 5 bases, J lost 6 bases, and 8 bases stayed unmatched. The CDR3 is 14 amino acids. CDR1 MNHEY and CDR2 SVGAGI come from the germline V gene.

V gene TRBV6-6 combines with J gene TRBJ2-1; 10 bases align to TRBD2. CDR3 length: 16 amino acids. After removal of 4 bases from V and 2 bases from J, the junction contained 5 bases not matched to a gene. Per the germline V gene, CDR1 is MNHNY and CDR2 is SVGAGI (reference sequence). CDR3 DNA: TGTGCCAGCAGTTCACTTAGCGGGGGGACCTACAATGAGCAGTTCTTC. It yields the protein CASSSLSGGTYNEQFF.

The rearrangement uses TRBV6-2 or TRBV6-3 and TRBJ1-1; D call uncertain. The CDR3 is made up of 13 amino acids. The V end lost 4 bases, the J end lost 1 base, and 7 bases lay between the germline ends. CDR1 and CDR2 (germline): MNHEY, SVGEGT. CDR3 amino acids: CASSFQRNTEAFF. The CDR3 DNA is TGTGCCAGCAGTTTCCAGCGGAACACTGAAGCTTTCTTT.

The chain links TRBV4-3 to TRBJ1-1; a possible D gene is TRBD1 (5 bases). Germline V gene sequence: CDR1 LGHNA, CDR2 YSLEER. The CDR3 sequence is 14 residues long. Trimming took off 1 base at V and 7 bases at J, with 13 bases between the two ends. CDR3 nucleotide sequence: TGCGCCAGCAGCCAAGCGGGGGTTGGAGGTGAAGCTTTCTTT. Encoded protein: CASSQAGVGGEAFF.

The V call is TRBV6-5, the J call TRBJ2-2; possible D gene TRBD1, 6 bases. The germline CDR1 and CDR2 sequences are MNHEY and SVGAGI. The CDR3 totals 16 residues. Trimming pared 0 bases from V and 3 bases from J, leaving 11 bases between. CDR3 sequence reads: CASSYSGRGYTGELFF. CDR3 sequence (DNA): TGTGCCAGCAGTTACTCTGGCAGGGGATACACCGGGGAGCTGTTTTTT.

This clone has just a few counts. The rearrangement links TRBV6-5 to TRBJ2-1; D call uncertain. CDR3 size: 11 residues. The germline CDR1 and CDR2 sequences are MNHEY and SVGAGI. The V end was cut by 10 bases, the J end by 8 bases, with 12 bases between. In nucleotides, the CDR3 is TGTGCCACCTCCCTGAGGTATGAGCAGTTCTTC. Its protein product is CATSLRYEQFF.

This chain uses TRBV5-8 with TRBJ1-2; TRBD1 is a possible D gene (5 bases). CDR1 is SGHTS, CDR2 YDEGEE, per germline. CDR3 length: 15 residues. With 0 bases removed from V and 4 bases from J, the gap between germline ends came to 13 bases. CDR3 residues: CASSLDGTGFYGYTF. In DNA form, the CDR3 reads TGTGCCAGCAGCTTGGACGGAACAGGCTTCTATGGCTACACCTTC.

V and J are TRBV6-1 and TRBJ1-1; the match to TRBD1 covers 8 bases. CDR3 length equals 16 residues. Germline assignment: CDR1 MNHNS and CDR2 SASEGT. V lost 4 bases to trimming and J lost 4 bases; unmatched junction nucleotides: 11. CDR3 residues: CASSVGTGPGGTEAFF. The DNA for the CDR3 is TGTGCCAGCAGTGTAGGGACAGGCCCGGGGGGCACTGAAGCTTTCTTT.

The chain employs TRBV19 and TRBJ2-2; 7 bases line up with TRBD1. Germline CDR1 reads LNHDA; CDR2 reads SQIVND (reference sequence). The CDR3 contains 14 residues. The V gene end was trimmed by 9 bases and the J gene end by 5 bases; junction bases not matched to a gene: 9. The CDR3 nucleotides are TGTGCCAGCATTCAGACAGGGCGAACCGGGGAGCTGTTTTTT. Its protein product is CASIQTGRTGELFF.

This chain links TRBV6-5 with TRBJ2-5; D is possibly TRBD1 (6 bases). Germline assignment: CDR1 MNHEY and CDR2 SVGAGI. This CDR3 spans 15 amino acids. The V and J ends lost 0 bases and 5 bases respectively, with 13 bases between them. CDR3 sequence (DNA): TGTGCCAGCAGTTACTCTGGGGGCGAGTGGGAGACCCAGTACTTC. Amino acids: CASSYSGGEWETQYF.

This clone has only a few counts. The chain carries TRBV3-1 (or the pseudogene TRBV3-2) and TRBJ1-6; D remains unclear. The CDR3 loop spans 13 amino acids. The germline CDR1 and CDR2 sequences are LGHDT and YNNKEL (reference sequence). The germline V and J ends were trimmed by 6 bases and 8 bases, with 11 bases remaining between them. The CDR3, as DNA: TGTGCCAGCAGTACGAACCTAGATTCACCCCTCCACTTT. Protein: CASSTNLDSPLHF.

This CDR3 reads CASHDRRQNTEAFF. DNA of the CDR3: TGTGCCAGTCACGACAGGCGCCAGAACACTGAAGCTTTCTTT. V gene TRBV19 combines with J gene TRBJ1-1, with D perhaps matching TRBD1 (6 bases). The V and J ends lost 8 bases and 1 base respectively, with 14 bases between them. The CDR3 consists of 14 residues. From germline, CDR1 is LNHDA and CDR2 SQIVND (reference sequence). The whole variable domain, filled in from reference TRBV19 and TRBJ1-1, reads DGGITQSPKYLFRKEGQNVTLSCEQNLNHDAMYWYRQDPGQGLRLIYYSQIVNDFQKGDIAEGYSVSREKKESFPLTVTSAQKNPTAFYLCASHDRRQNTEAFFGQGTRLTVV.

The chain employs TRBV9 and TRBJ2-3; the D gene is possibly TRBD1 (5 bases). V gave up 4 bases and J gave up 6 bases, with 15 bases separating them. Germline values: CDR1 SGDLS, CDR2 YYNGEE. CDR3 length: 14 amino acids. In DNA form, the CDR3 reads TGTGCCAGCAGCTTAACAGGTGATCGGGATACGCAGTATTTT. This encodes CASSLTGDRDTQYF.

The chain combines TRBV7-2 with TRBJ2-1; TRBD2 agrees at 10 bases. The CDR3 runs 15 residues. V lost 4 bases to trimming and J lost 3 bases; unmatched junction nucleotides: 3. Per germline, CDR1 SGHTA and CDR2 FQGNSA. The CDR3 sequence: CASSSGLADYNEQFF. CDR3 coding DNA: TGTGCCAGCAGCTCCGGACTAGCGGACTACAATGAGCAGTTCTTC.

This chain uses TRBV5-1 with TRBJ1-1; 7 nucleotides match TRBD1. V lost 5 bases, J lost 3 bases, and 10 bases stayed unmatched. Looked up from germline, CDR1 is SGHRS and CDR2 is YFSETQ. This CDR3 is 15 amino acids long. CDR3 amino acids: CASRPAGTAYTEAFF. The CDR3 DNA follows: TGCGCCAGCAGACCAGCCGGGACAGCTTACACTGAAGCTTTCTTT.

The chain uses TRBV3-1 (or the pseudogene TRBV3-2) and TRBJ2-4, with D unclear. This CDR3 contains 11 residues. CDR1 is LGHDT and CDR2 is YNNKEL in the germline V gene (reference sequence). V was shortened by 3 bases and J by 9 bases, with 6 bases between the two germline ends. This CDR3 reads CASSHGSIQYF. CDR3 DNA sequence: TGTGCCAGCAGCCATGGTAGCATTCAGTACTTC.

V and J are TRBV13 and TRBJ2-7, with TRBD2 as a possible D gene (5 bases). CDR1 and CDR2 from the germline V gene are PRHDT and FYEKMQ (reference sequence). V was trimmed by 6 bases and J by 2 bases, leaving 11 bases between them. This CDR3 has 13 amino acids. The CDR3 DNA follows: TGTGCCAGCAGTCCCGGGATAGCCTACGAGCAGTACTTC. Its translation: CASSPGIAYEQYF.

The chain couples TRBV21-1 to TRBJ1-4; the table's TRBD1 call for D was not verified on the DNA. TRBV21-1 is a pseudogene. The CDR3 contains 16 residues. This chain's CDR3 is CASSNRTGGPNEKLFF. The DNA of the CDR3 is TGTGCCAGCAGCAATCGGACAGGGGGCCCTAATGAAAAACTGTTTTTT.

J is TRBJ2-3 and V is TRBV7-2; no clear D. Germline V gives CDR1 SGHTA, CDR2 FQGNSA. The germline V and J ends were trimmed by 5 bases and 4 bases, with 16 bases remaining between them. This CDR3 region has 15 residues. The DNA for the CDR3 is TGTGCCAGCAGCCAGTTTTCGACGAGCGCAGATACGCAGTATTTT. It is translated as CASSQFSTSADTQYF.

The rearrangement joins TRBV19 to TRBJ2-5, with 8 positions matching TRBD1. The V gene's germline CDR1 is LNHDA and CDR2 SQIVND (reference sequence). The V segment lost 5 bases and the J segment 5 bases; nucleotides outside the gene matches: 10. The CDR3 sequence is 15 residues long. This chain's CDR3 is CASSLPGGARETQYF. CDR3 nucleotide sequence: TGTGCCAGTAGTCTCCCAGGGGGCGCAAGGGAGACCCAGTACTTC. The entire variable domain, with the rest obtained from reference TRBV19 and TRBJ2-5, is as follows: DGGITQSPKYLFRKEGQNVTLSCEQNLNHDAMYWYRQDPGQGLRLIYYSQIVNDFQKGDIAEGYSVSREKKESFPLTVTSAQKNPTAFYLCASSLPGGARETQYFGPGTRLLVL.

This clone was recorded a few times. J is TRBJ2-2 and V is TRBV9; 10 bases align to TRBD2. CDR1 SGDLS and CDR2 YYNGEE come from the germline V gene. The CDR3 has 16 residues. With 4 bases clipped from V and 4 bases from J, the junction kept 7 bases outside the gene matches. The CDR3 nucleotides read TGTGCCAGCAGCAAGGGACTAGCGCGACGCACCGGGGAGCTGTTTTTT. This encodes CASSKGLARRTGELFF.

The CDR3 loop reads CASSLQRTTDTQYF. As DNA, the CDR3 is TGTGCCAGCAGCTTACAGCGGACCACAGATACGCAGTATTTT. The V and J genes are TRBV7-2 and TRBJ2-3; a possible D gene is TRBD2 (5 bases). CDR1 and CDR2 (germline): SGHTA, FQGNSA. V was shortened by 2 bases and J by 2 bases, with 8 bases between the two germline ends. The CDR3 sequence is 14 residues long.